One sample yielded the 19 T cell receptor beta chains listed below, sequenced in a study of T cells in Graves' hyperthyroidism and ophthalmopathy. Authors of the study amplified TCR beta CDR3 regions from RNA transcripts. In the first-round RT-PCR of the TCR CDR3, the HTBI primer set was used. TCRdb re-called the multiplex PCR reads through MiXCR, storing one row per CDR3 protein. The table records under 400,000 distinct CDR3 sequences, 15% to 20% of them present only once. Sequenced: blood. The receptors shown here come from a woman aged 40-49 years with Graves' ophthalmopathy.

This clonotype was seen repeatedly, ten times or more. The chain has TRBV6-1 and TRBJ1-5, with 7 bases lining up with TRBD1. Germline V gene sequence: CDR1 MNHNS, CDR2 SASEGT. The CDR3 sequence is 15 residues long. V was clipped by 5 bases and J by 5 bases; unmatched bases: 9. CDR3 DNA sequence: TGTGCCAGCAGTACAGGGGCGGGGGACCATCAGCCCCAGCATTTT. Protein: CASSTGAGDHQPQHF.

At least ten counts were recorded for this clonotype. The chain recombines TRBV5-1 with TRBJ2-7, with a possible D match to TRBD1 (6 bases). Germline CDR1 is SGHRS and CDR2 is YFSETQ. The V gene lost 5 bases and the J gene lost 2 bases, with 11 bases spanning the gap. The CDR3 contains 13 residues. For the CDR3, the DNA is TGCGCCAGCAGTTACGGACAGACCTACGAGCAGTACTTC. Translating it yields CASSYGQTYEQYF.

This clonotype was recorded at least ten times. The CDR3 loop is CASIPQLAGHTGELFF. The CDR3 nucleotides are TGTGCCAGCATACCCCAACTAGCGGGGCACACCGGGGAGCTGTTTTTT. The gene calls are TRBV7-2 and TRBJ2-2; 10 bases agree with TRBD2. The germline gives CDR1 SGHTA, CDR2 FQGNSA. Trimming cost V 7 bases and J 3 bases; bases outside gene matches: 8. This CDR3 spans 16 amino acids.

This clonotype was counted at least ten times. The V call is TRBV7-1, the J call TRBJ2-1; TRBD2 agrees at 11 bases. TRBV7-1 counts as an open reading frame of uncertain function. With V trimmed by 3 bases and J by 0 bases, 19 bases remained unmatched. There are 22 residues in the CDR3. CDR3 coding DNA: TGTGCCAGCAGCTCGCCGGGTAACCTAGGACTAGCGGGTTGGAGCTCCTACAATGAGCAGTTCTTC. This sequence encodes CASSSPGNLGLAGWSSYNEQFF.

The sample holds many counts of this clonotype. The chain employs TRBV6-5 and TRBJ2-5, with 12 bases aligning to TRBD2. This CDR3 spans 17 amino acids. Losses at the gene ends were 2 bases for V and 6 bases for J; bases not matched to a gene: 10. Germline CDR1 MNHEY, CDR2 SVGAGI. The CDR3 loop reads CASSYPTTSGRRQTQYF. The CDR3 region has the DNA TGTGCCAGCAGTTACCCGACGACTAGCGGGAGACGTCAGACCCAGTACTTC.

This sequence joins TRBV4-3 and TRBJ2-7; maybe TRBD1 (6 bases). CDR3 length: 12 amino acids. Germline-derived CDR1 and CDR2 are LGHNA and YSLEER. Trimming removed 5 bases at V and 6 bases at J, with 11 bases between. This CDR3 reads CASSFLQGEQYF. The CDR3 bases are TGCGCCAGCAGCTTCCTACAGGGCGAGCAGTACTTC.

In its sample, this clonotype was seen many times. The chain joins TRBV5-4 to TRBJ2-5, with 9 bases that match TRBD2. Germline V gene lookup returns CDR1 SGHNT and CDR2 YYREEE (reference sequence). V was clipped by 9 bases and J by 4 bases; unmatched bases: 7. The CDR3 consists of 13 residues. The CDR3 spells CATASGIGETQYF. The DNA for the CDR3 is TGTGCCACCGCTAGCGGGATTGGAGAGACCCAGTACTTC.

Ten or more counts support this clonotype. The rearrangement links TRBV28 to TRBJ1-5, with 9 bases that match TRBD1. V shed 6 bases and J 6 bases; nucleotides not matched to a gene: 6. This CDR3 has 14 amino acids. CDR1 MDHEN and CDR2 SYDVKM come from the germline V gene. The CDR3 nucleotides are TGTGCCAGCAGGCAGACAGGGGGAGGTCAGCCCCAGCATTTT. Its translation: CASRQTGGGQPQHF.

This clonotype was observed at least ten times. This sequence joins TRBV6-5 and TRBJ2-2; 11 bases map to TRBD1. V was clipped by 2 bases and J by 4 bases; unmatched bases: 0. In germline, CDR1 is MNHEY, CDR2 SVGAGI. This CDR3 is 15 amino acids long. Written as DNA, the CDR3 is TGTGCCAGCAGTTACGGGACAGGGGGCACCGGGGAGCTGTTTTTT. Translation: CASSYGTGGTGELFF.

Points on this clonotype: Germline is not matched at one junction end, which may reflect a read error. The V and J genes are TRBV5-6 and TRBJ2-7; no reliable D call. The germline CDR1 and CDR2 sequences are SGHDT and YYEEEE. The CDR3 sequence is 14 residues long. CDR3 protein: CASSLGPNSCEQYF. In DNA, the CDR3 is TGTGCCAGCAGCTTGGGACCAAACTCCTGCGAGCAGTACTTC.

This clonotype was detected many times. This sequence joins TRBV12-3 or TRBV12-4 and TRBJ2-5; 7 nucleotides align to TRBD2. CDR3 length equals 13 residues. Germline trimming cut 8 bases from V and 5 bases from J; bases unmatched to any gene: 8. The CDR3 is CASGGSGAETQYF. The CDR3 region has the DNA TGTGCCAGCGGCGGGAGCGGGGCGGAGACCCAGTACTTC.

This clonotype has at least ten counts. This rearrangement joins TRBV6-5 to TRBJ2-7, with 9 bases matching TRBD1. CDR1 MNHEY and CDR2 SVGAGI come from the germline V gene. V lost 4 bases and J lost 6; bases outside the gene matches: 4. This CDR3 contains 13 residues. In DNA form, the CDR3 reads TGTGCCAGCAGTTCCGGGACAGGGACCGAGCAGTACTTC. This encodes CASSSGTGTEQYF.

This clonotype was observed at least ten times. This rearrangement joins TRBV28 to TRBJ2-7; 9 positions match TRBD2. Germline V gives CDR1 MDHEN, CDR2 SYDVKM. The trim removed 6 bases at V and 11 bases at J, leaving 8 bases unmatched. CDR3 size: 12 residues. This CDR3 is CASRGASGTEYF. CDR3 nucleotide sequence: TGTGCCAGCAGGGGGGCTAGCGGGACGGAGTACTTC.

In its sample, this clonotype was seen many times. In nucleotides, the CDR3 is TGCAGTGCTAGAGATCTCGATGAGCAGTTCTTC. Encoded protein: CSARDLDEQFF. V usage is TRBV20-1 and J usage is TRBJ2-1; the D is unclear. Between the trimmed V and J ends, which lost 0 bases and 8 bases, there was a span of 5 bases. CDR1 and CDR2 from the germline V gene are DFQATT and SNEGSKA (reference sequence). The CDR3 is 11 amino acids.

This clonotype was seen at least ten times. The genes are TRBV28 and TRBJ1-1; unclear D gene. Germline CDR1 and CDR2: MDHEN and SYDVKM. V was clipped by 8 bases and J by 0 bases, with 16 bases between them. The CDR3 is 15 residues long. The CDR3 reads CASRFLDPMNTEAFF. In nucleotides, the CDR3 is TGTGCCAGCCGCTTCCTGGACCCTATGAACACTGAAGCTTTCTTT. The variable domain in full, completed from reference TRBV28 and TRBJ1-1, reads DVKVTQSSRYLVKRTGEKVFLECVQDMDHENMFWYRQDPGLGLRLIYFSYDVKMKEKGDIPEGYSVSREKKERFSLILESASTNQTSMYLCASRFLDPMNTEAFFGQGTRLTVV.

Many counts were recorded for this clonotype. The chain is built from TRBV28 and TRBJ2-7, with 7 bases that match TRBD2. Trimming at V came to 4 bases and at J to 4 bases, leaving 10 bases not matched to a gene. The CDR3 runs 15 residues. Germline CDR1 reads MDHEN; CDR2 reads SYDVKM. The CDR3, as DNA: TGTGCCAGCAGTTCCCCGTGGGAGGGCCTATACGAGCAGTACTTC. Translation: CASSSPWEGLYEQYF.

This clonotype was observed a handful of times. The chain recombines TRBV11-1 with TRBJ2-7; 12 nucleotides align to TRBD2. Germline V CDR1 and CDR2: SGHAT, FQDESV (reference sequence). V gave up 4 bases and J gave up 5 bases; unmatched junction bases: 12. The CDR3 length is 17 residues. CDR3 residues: CASSSGRLAGDSDEQYF. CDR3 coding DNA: TGTGCCAGCAGCTCCGGGAGACTAGCGGGAGATTCGGACGAGCAGTACTTC.

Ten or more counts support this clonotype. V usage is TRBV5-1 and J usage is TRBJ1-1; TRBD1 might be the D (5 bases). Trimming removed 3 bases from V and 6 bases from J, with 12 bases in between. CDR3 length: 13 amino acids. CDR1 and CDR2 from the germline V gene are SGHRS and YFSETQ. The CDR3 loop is CASSSGPNAEAFF. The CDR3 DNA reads TGCGCCAGCAGCTCGGGACCTAACGCTGAAGCTTTCTTT.

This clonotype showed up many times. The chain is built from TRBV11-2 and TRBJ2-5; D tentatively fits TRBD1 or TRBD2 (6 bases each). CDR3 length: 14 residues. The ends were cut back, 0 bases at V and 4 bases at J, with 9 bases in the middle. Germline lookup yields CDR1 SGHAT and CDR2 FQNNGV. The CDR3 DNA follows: TGTGCCAGCAGCTTAGAGGGGGGCCCAGAGACCCAGTACTTC. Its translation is CASSLEGGPETQYF.